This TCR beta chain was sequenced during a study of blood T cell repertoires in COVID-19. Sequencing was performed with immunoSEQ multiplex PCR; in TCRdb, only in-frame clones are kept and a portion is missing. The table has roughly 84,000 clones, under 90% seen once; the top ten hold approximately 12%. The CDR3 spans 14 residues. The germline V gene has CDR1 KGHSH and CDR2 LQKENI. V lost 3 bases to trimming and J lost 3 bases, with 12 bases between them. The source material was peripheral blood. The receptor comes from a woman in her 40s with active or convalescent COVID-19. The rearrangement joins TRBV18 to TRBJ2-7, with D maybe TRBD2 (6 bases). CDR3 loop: CASSPGRQNYEQYF. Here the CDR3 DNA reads TGTGCCAGCTCACCCGGGAGACAGAACTACGAGCAGTACTTC.